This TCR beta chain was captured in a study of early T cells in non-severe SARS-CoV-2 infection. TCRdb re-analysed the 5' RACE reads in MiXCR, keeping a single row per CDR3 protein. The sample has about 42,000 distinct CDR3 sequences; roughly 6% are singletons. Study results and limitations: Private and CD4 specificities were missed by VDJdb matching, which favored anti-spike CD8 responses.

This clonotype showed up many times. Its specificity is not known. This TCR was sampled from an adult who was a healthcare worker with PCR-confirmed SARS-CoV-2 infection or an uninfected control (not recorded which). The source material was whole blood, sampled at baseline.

The CDR3 region is CASSEKPGNEQFF. CDR3 DNA: TGCGCCAGCAGTGAAAAGCCGGGGAATGAGCAGTTCTTC. The rearrangement uses TRBV10-1 and TRBJ2-1; a possible D gene is TRBD2 (5 bases). The CDR3 runs 13 residues. V lost 3 bases and J lost 7, with 10 bases in between. Germline CDR1 and CDR2: WNHNN and SYGVQD (reference sequence).